This TCR beta chain emerged from a study of cytomegalovirus exposure and HLA in healthy donors. Whole-study findings and limits: The study put 150 to 200 TCR beta chains on its list as cytomegalovirus-associated.

The PCR contained 60 Vbeta and 13 Jbeta primers. Here immunoSEQ multiplex PCR was the method, and the copy in TCRdb shows in-frame clones only, minus some. Of roughly 190,000 clones listed, about 81% are singletons. On this clone itself: What it binds is not known.

While unrecorded immune exposures were likely, the donors were nominally healthy when sampled. The V gene's germline CDR1 is SGDLS and CDR2 YYNGEE. Losses at the gene ends were 0 bases for V and 1 base for J; bases not matched to a gene: 3. The length of the CDR3 is 16 residues. The sequence was collected from a man between 25 and 39 years old in good health and CMV-seropositive. Sequenced: PBMCs. V gene TRBV9 combines with J gene TRBJ2-1; TRBD2 aligns across 8 bases. The CDR3 loop reads CASSVDGRGSYNEQFF. Written as DNA, the CDR3 is TGTGCCAGCAGCGTAGACGGGAGGGGTTCCTACAATGAGCAGTTCTTC.